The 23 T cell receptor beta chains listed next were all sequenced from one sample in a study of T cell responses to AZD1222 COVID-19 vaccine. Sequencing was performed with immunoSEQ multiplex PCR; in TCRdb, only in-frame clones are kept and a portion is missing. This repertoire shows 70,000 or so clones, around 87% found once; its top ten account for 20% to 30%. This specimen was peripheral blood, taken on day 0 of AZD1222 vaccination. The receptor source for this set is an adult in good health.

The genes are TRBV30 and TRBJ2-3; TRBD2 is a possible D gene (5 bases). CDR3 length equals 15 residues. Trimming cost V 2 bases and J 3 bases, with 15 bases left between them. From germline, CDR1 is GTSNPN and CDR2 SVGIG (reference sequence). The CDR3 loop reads CAWSSPGLATDTQYF. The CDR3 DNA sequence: TGTGCCTGGAGTTCCCCGGGCCTAGCAACAGATACGCAGTATTTT.

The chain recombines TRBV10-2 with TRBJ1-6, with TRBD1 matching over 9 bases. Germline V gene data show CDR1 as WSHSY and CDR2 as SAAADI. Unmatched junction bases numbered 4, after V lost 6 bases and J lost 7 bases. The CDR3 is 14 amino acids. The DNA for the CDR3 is TGCGCCAGCAGGTCTGGGACAGGGAATTCACCCCTCCACTTT. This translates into CASRSGTGNSPLHF.

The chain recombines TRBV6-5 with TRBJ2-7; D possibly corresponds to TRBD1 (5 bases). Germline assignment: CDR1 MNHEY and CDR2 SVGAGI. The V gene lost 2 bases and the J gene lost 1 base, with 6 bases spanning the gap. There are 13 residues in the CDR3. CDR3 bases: TGTGCCAGCAGTTACAGGGGTTCCTACGAGCAGTACTTC. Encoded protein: CASSYRGSYEQYF.

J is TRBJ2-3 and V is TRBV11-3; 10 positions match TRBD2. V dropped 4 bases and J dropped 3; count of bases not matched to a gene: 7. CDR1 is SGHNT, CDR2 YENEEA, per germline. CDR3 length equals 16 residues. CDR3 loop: CASSSGAGGATDTQYF. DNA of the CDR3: TGTGCCAGCAGCTCAGGAGCGGGGGGGGCAACAGATACGCAGTATTTT.

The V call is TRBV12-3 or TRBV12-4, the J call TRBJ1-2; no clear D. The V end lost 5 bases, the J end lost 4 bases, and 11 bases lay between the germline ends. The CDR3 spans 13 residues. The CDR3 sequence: CASSPGESYGYTF. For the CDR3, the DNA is TGTGCCAGCAGTCCGGGCGAAAGCTATGGCTACACCTTC.

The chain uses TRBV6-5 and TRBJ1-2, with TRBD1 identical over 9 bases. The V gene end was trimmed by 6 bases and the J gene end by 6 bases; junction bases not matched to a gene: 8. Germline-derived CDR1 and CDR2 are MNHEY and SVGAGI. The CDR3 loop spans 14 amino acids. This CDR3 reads CASSLAGTGHGYTF. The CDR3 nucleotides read TGTGCCAGCAGCCTGGCCGGGACAGGGCATGGCTACACCTTC.

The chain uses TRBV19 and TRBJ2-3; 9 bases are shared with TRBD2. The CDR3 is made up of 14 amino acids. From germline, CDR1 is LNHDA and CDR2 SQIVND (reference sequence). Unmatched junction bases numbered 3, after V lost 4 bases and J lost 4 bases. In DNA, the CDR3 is TGTGCCAGTAGTAGGCGGGAGGGCGCAGATACGCAGTATTTT. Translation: CASSRREGADTQYF.

The CDR3 loop reads CASSSRTGVETQYF. The CDR3 nucleotides are TGTGCCAGCAGCTCCCGGACAGGGGTGGAGACCCAGTACTTC. The chain has TRBV5-6 and TRBJ2-5; TRBD1 aligns across 9 bases. The CDR3 loop spans 14 amino acids. V shed 3 bases and J 5 bases; nucleotides not matched to a gene: 5. Germline lookup yields CDR1 SGHDT and CDR2 YYEEEE.

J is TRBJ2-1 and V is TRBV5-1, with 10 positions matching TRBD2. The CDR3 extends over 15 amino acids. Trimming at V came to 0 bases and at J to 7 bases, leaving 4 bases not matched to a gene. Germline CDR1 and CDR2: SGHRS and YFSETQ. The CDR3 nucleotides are TGCGCCAGCAGCTTGGAGCGGGGGGGTAGTAATGAGCAGTTCTTC. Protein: CASSLERGGSNEQFF.

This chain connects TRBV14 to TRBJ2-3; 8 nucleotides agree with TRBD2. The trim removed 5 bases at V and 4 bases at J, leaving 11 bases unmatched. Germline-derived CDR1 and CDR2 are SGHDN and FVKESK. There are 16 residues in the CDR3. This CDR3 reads CASSSRVAGPADTQYF. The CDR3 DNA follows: TGTGCCAGCAGCTCCAGGGTAGCGGGGCCGGCAGATACGCAGTATTTT.

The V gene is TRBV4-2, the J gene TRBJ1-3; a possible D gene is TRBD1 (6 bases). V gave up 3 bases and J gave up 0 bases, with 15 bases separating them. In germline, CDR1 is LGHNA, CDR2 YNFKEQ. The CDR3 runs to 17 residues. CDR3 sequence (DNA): TGTGCCAGCAGCCAGGGGGCGAGCCAAATCTCTGGAAACACCATATATTTT. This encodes CASSQGASQISGNTIYF.

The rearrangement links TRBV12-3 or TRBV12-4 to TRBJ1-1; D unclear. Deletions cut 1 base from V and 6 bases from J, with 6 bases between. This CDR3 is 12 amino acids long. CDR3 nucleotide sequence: TGTGCCAGCAGTTTAGTCGGACCTGAAGCTTTCTTT. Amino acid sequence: CASSLVGPEAFF.

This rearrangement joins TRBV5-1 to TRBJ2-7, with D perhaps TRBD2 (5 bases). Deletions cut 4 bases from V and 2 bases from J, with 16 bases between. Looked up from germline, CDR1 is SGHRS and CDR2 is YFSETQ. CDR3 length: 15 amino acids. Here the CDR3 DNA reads TGCGCCAGCAGCCCTGGAGAGGGTCTCCCCTACGAGCAGTACTTC. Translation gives CASSPGEGLPYEQYF.

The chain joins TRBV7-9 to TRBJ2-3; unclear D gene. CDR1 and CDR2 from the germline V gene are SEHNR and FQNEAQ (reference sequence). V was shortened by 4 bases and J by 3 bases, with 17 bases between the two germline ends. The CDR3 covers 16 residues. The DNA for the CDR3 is TGTGCCAGCAGCTCGGTAGGGCTAGTGTTTACAGATACGCAGTATTTT. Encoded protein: CASSSVGLVFTDTQYF. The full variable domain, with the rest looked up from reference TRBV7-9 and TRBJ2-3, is DTGVSQNPRHKITKRGQNVTFRCDPISEHNRLYWYRQTLGQGPEFLTYFQNEAQLEKSRLLSDRFSAERPKGSFSTLEIQRTEQGDSAMYLCASSSVGLVFTDTQYFGPGTRLTVL.

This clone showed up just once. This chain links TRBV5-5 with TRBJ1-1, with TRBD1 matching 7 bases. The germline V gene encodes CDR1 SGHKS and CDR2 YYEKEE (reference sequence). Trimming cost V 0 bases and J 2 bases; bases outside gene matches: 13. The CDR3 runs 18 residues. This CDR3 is CASSLDRDRRLPNTEAFF. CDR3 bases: TGTGCCAGCAGCTTGGATAGGGACAGAAGGTTGCCCAACACTGAAGCTTTCTTT.

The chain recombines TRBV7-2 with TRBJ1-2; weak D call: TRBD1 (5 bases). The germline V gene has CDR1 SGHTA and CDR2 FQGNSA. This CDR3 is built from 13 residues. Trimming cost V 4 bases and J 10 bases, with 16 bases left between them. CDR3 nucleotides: TGTGCCAGCAGCTCCGATCCCGACAGTCTCTACACCTTC. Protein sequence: CASSSDPDSLYTF.

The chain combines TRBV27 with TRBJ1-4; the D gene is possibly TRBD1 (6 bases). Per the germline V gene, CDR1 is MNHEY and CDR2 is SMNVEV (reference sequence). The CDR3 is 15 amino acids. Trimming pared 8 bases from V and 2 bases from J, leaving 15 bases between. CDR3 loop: CASSWGGGTNEKLFF. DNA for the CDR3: TGTGCCAGCTCTTGGGGAGGGGGGACTAATGAAAAACTGTTTTTT. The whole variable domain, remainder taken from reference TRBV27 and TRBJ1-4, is EAQVTQNPRYLITVTGKKLTVTCSQNMNHEYMSWYRQDPGLGLRQIYYSMNVEVTDKGDVPEGYKVSRKEKRNFPLILESPSPNQTSLYFCASSWGGGTNEKLFFGSGTQLSVL.

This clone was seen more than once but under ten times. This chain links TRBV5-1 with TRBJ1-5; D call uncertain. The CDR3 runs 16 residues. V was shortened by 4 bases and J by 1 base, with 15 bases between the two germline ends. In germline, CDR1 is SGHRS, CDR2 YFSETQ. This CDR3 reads CASSARRRASNQPQHF. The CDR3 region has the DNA TGCGCCAGCAGCGCTAGGAGGAGGGCGAGCAATCAGCCCCAGCATTTT.

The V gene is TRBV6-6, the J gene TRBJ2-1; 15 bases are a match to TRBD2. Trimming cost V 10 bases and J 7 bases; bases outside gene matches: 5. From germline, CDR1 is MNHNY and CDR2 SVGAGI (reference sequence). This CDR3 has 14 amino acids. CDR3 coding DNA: TGTGCCATTGGGACTAGCGGGGGGATAAATGAGCAGTTCTTC. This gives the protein CAIGTSGGINEQFF.

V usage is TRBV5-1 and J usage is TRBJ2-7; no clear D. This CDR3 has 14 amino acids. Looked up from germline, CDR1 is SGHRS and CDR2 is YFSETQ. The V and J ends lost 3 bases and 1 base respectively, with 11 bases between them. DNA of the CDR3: TGCGCCAGCAGCTCCGGGTTGAAGTCCTACGAGCAGTACTTC. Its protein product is CASSSGLKSYEQYF.

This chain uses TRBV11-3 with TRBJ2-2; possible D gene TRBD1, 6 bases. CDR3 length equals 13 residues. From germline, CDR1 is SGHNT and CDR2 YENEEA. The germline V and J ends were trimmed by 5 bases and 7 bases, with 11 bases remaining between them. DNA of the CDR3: TGTGCCAGCAGCATAGGGGGTGGCGGGGAGCTGTTTTTT. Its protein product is CASSIGGGGELFF.

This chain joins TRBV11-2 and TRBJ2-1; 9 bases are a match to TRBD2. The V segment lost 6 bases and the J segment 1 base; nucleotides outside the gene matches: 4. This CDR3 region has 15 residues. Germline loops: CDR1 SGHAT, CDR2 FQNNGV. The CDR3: CASRNSGGSYNEQFF. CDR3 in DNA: TGTGCCAGCAGAAATAGCGGGGGATCCTACAATGAGCAGTTCTTC.

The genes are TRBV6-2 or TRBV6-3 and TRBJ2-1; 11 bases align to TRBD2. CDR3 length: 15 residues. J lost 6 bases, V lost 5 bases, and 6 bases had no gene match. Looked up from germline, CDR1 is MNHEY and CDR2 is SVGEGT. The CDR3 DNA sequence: TGTGCCAGCAGTGCCGTAGCGGGGGGGCTCAATGAGCAGTTCTTC. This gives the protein CASSAVAGGLNEQFF.